The 18 T cell receptor beta chains listed next were all sequenced from one sample in a study of T-cell reconstitution after alpha-beta-depleted transplantation in children. Preparing the TCRbeta library involved the use of unique molecular identifiers. MiXCR was run by TCRdb on the PCR reads, yielding one entry per CDR3 protein. There are 700,000 or so distinct CDR3 sequences in the sample; about an eighth occur only once, and 0.79% lies in the top ten. Sequences were derived from PBMCs, sampled before TCRalphabeta/CD19-depleted stem cell transplant. The receptors originated from a girl aged 2 to 10 with congenital amegakaryocytic thrombocytopenia, due to receive a stem cell transplant.

This chain connects TRBV2 to TRBJ2-3; D perhaps matches TRBD1 (6 bases). The germline V and J ends were trimmed by 11 bases and 1 base, with 16 bases remaining between them. Per the germline V gene, CDR1 is SNHLY and CDR2 is FYNNEI. This CDR3 is built from 14 residues. The CDR3 protein is CAGTYRVGTDTQYF. CDR3 sequence (DNA): TGTGCCGGAACATACAGGGTTGGCACAGATACGCAGTATTTT.

A note on this clonotype: An end of the junction differs from the germline gene, which may be a read error. This chain uses TRBV7-9 with TRBJ2-1; D unresolved. Germline-derived CDR1 and CDR2 are SEHNR and FQNEAQ (reference sequence). The CDR3 loop spans 16 amino acids. The DNA of the CDR3 is TGTACCAGCAGCTTCGAAGATTACACTGGCCTCAATGAGCAGTTCTTC. Residues: CTSSFEDYTGLNEQFF.

In the case of this clonotype: This may arise from a read error, as a much more abundant clone is one base away. As the CDR3 is not closed by the conserved phenylalanine or tryptophan, this likely results from a read error. The rearrangement joins TRBV12-3 or TRBV12-4 to TRBJ2-1; possible D gene TRBD1, 7 bases. The CDR3 contains 14 residues. V dropped 6 bases and J dropped 1 base, with 10 bases sitting between them. CDR3 amino acids: CASSGGQSYNEQFL. In nucleotides, the CDR3 is TGTGCCAGCAGCGGGGGACAGTCCTACAATGAGCAGTTCTTG.

This clonotype has more than one count but fewer than ten. The chain joins TRBV29-1 to TRBJ2-5, with TRBD2 identical over 13 bases. J lost 1 base, V lost 8 bases, and 25 bases had no gene match. Germline loops: CDR1 SQVTM, CDR2 ANQGSEA. This CDR3 has 21 residues. In DNA form, the CDR3 reads TGCAGCATAGCCCGCTTACTTCTTACTAGCGGGAGGGCTTTTTTCCAAGAGACCCAGTACTTC. Translating it yields CSIARLLLTSGRAFFQETQYF.

This clonotype occurred many times. V gene TRBV15 combines with J gene TRBJ2-4, with a tentative D call TRBD2 (5 bases). The CDR3 consists of 15 residues. V was clipped by 0 bases and J by 8 bases, with 14 bases between them. Germline V gene sequence: CDR1 LNHNV, CDR2 YYDKDF (reference sequence). Written as DNA, the CDR3 is TGTGCCACCAGCAGAGATCGTCGAGGGTGGGACATTCAGTACTTC. Translating gives CATSRDRRGWDIQYF.

This clonotype occurred many times. The chain uses TRBV25-1 and TRBJ2-5; D is unclear. This CDR3 has 13 residues. CDR1 is MGHDK and CDR2 is SYGVNS in the germline V gene. The ends were cut back, 2 bases at V and 5 bases at J, with 9 bases in the middle. The CDR3 here is CASSEPARETQYF. For the CDR3, the DNA is TGTGCCAGCAGTGAACCCGCGCGTGAGACCCAGTACTTC.

V is TRBV20-1 and J is TRBJ1-4; the D is unclear. The CDR3 has 14 residues. The V gene lost 0 bases and the J gene lost 2 bases, with 7 bases spanning the gap. Germline loops: CDR1 DFQATT, CDR2 SNEGSKA (reference sequence). In nucleotides, the CDR3 is TGCAGTGCTAGAGAGATAGGGACTAATGAAAAACTGTTTTTT. This sequence encodes CSAREIGTNEKLFF.

This clonotype was observed many times. The genes are TRBV29-1 and TRBJ2-7; D is unresolved. Germline loops: CDR1 SQVTM, CDR2 ANQGSEA. Trimming shortened V by 7 bases and J by 5 bases, and 9 bases separated the two germline ends. The CDR3 contains 10 residues. The CDR3 sequence: CSAWSNEQYF. In nucleotides, the CDR3 is TGCAGCGCTTGGTCCAACGAGCAGTACTTC.

This clonotype has a handful of counts. The V and J genes are TRBV6-1 and TRBJ1-6, with 8 nucleotides matching TRBD1. The CDR3 sequence is 13 residues long. After removal of 8 bases from V and 6 bases from J, the junction contained 3 bases not matched to a gene. Germline-derived CDR1 and CDR2 are MNHNS and SASEGT. CDR3 in amino acids: CASYDRGNSPLHF. CDR3 bases: TGTGCCAGCTACGACAGGGGTAATTCACCCCTCCACTTT.

This clonotype appeared a few times. V is TRBV5-1 and J is TRBJ2-4; the D gene is possibly TRBD1 (6 bases). The CDR3 totals 14 residues. Germline loops: CDR1 SGHRS, CDR2 YFSETQ. V dropped 3 bases and J dropped 1 base, with 8 bases sitting between them. CDR3: CASSSGQAKNIQYF. The CDR3 DNA follows: TGCGCCAGCAGCTCAGGACAGGCCAAAAACATTCAGTACTTC.

This clonotype was recorded a few times. The V and J genes are TRBV27 and TRBJ2-7; 16 bases are shared with TRBD2. CDR1 is MNHEY, CDR2 SMNVEV, per germline (reference sequence). The CDR3 length is 17 residues. The V and J ends lost 3 bases and 2 bases, in that order; junction bases with no gene match: 4. The CDR3 region has the DNA TGTGCCAGCAGTTTGGGACTAGCGGGAGGGTTACCCTACGAGCAGTACTTC. Its translation is CASSLGLAGGLPYEQYF.

Many counts were recorded for this clonotype. This chain links TRBV12-3 or TRBV12-4 with TRBJ2-3; TRBD1 might be the D (6 bases). This CDR3 has 15 amino acids. V was clipped by 4 bases and J by 10 bases, with 21 bases between them. CDR3 loop: CASSSLRDIYTSQYF. Here the CDR3 DNA reads TGTGCCAGCAGTTCACTCCGGGACATCTATACTTCGCAGTATTTT.

This clonotype was recorded at least ten times. The chain's CDR3 is CASSLYPSGQETQYF. In nucleotides, the CDR3 is TGTGCCAGCAGCTTATATCCTAGCGGCCAAGAGACCCAGTACTTC. This chain uses TRBV7-2 with TRBJ2-5; 7 bases are a match to TRBD2. This CDR3 is 15 amino acids long. The germline V gene has CDR1 SGHTA and CDR2 FQGNSA. Unmatched junction bases numbered 4, after V lost 2 bases and J lost 1 base.

This clonotype has ten or more counts. The chain combines TRBV5-1 with TRBJ2-1; D not resolved. CDR1 SGHRS and CDR2 YFSETQ come from the germline V gene. V gave up 0 bases and J gave up 1 base, with 11 bases separating them. CDR3 length equals 16 residues. CDR3 DNA: TGCGCCAGCAGCTTGGGATCAAGCAGATCCTACAATGAGCAGTTCTTC. Encoded protein: CASSLGSSRSYNEQFF.

In its sample, this clonotype was seen a few times. V and J are TRBV10-3 and TRBJ2-1, with D possibly matching TRBD2 (5 bases). The CDR3 is 15 amino acids. Germline CDR1 and CDR2: ENHRY and SYGVKD. V dropped 6 bases and J dropped 4 bases, with 16 bases sitting between them. CDR3 loop: CAIRFEGIEYNEQFF. The CDR3 nucleotides read TGTGCCATCAGGTTTGAGGGAATTGAGTACAATGAGCAGTTCTTC.

This clonotype was detected many times. The chain is built from TRBV7-9 and TRBJ1-1, with 7 positions matching TRBD1. CDR1 and CDR2 (germline): SEHNR, FQNEAQ (reference sequence). J gave up 9 bases and V 5 bases, and 12 bases lay outside the gene matches. The CDR3 has 14 residues. DNA of the CDR3: TGTGCCAGCAGCGGAGGACAGGAGATAAACAAAGCTTTCTTT. It is translated as CASSGGQEINKAFF.

This clonotype was found many times. The chain combines TRBV10-3 with TRBJ2-7, with D uncertain. CDR1 and CDR2 (germline): ENHRY, SYGVKD. V lost 8 bases and J 0 bases, leaving 5 bases between the germline ends. The CDR3 length is 11 residues. The CDR3, as DNA: TGTGCCATCGGCAGCTCCTACGAGCAGTACTTC. Translating gives CAIGSSYEQYF.

This clonotype was seen at least ten times. This chain joins TRBV6-1 and TRBJ2-3, with 7 bases matching TRBD1. The J segment lost 6 bases and the V segment lost 6 bases, leaving 6 bases of the junction unmatched. Per the germline V gene, CDR1 is MNHNS and CDR2 is SASEGT. The CDR3 totals 13 residues. The CDR3 loop is CASSDRDLDTQYF. The CDR3 coding sequence is TGTGCCAGCAGCGACAGGGACCTGGATACGCAGTATTTT.